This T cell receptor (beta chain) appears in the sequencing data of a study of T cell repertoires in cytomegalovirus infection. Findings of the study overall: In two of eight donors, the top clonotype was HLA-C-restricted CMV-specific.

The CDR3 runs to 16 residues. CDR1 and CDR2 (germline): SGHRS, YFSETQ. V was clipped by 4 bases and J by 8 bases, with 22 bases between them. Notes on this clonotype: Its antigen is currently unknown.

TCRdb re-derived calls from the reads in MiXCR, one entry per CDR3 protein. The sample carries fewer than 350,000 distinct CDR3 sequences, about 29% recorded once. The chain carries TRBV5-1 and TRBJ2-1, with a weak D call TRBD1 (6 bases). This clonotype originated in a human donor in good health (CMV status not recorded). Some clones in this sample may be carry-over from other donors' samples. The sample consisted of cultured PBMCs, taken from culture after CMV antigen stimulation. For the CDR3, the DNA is TGCGCCAGCAGCCCTCCCGGCAGGGGATTTAGTCATGAGCAGTTCTTC. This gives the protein CASSPPGRGFSHEQFF.